The 29 T cell receptor beta chains listed next were all sequenced from one sample in a study of blood T cell repertoires in COVID-19. Method: immunoSEQ multiplex PCR; TCRdb's copy keeps in-frame clones and lacks some. This sample yields approximately 180,000 clones, of which 70% to 90% are seen a single time; roughly 6% belongs to the top ten. Sequencing was carried out using peripheral blood. These receptors came from a man aged 40-55 years with active or convalescent COVID-19.

The rearrangement links TRBV4-1 to TRBJ2-7; TRBD1 matches 7 bases. The CDR3 has 15 residues. Unmatched junction bases numbered 11, after V lost 6 bases and J lost 3 bases. Germline V gene data show CDR1 as MGHRA and CDR2 as YSYEKL. Here the CDR3 reads CASSQTGTADYEQYF. CDR3 sequence (DNA): TGCGCCAGCAGTCAGACCGGGACAGCAGACTACGAGCAGTACTTC.

This chain connects TRBV28 to TRBJ2-3, with 8 bases lining up with TRBD1. The CDR3 has 15 residues. The J segment lost 0 bases and the V segment lost 7 bases, leaving 6 bases of the junction unmatched. Germline V gives CDR1 MDHEN, CDR2 SYDVKM. In DNA form, the CDR3 reads TGTGCCAGCACCCGGACAGGGTCTAGCACAGATACGCAGTATTTT. It is translated as CASTRTGSSTDTQYF. The full variable domain, rest sourced from reference TRBV28 and TRBJ2-3, is DVKVTQSSRYLVKRTGEKVFLECVQDMDHENMFWYRQDPGLGLRLIYFSYDVKMKEKGDIPEGYSVSREKKERFSLILESASTNQTSMYLCASTRTGSSTDTQYFGPGTRLTVL.

This chain links TRBV28 with TRBJ1-2; no definite D call. Trimming removed 7 bases at V and 0 bases at J, with 6 bases between. The CDR3 covers 12 residues. Germline CDR1 is MDHEN and CDR2 is SYDVKM. The CDR3 DNA sequence: TGTGCCAGCATCACACCTAACTATGGCTACACCTTC. Translating gives CASITPNYGYTF.

The CDR3 nucleotides read TGTGCCAGCAGTTTGGGCGATGAGCAGTTCTTC. This gives the protein CASSLGDEQFF. The chain combines TRBV25-1 with TRBJ2-1; D is unclear. Germline CDR1 MGHDK, CDR2 SYGVNS. This CDR3 is built from 11 residues. The V end was cut by 5 bases, the J end by 8 bases, with 7 bases between.

The chain joins TRBV7-2 to TRBJ2-1; D uncertain. The CDR3 runs to 13 residues. From germline, CDR1 is SGHTA and CDR2 FQGNSA. Between the trimmed V and J ends, which lost 6 bases and 5 bases, there was a span of 11 bases. The CDR3 DNA follows: TGTGCCAGCAGTCTAGGCCGGAACAATGAGCAGTTCTTC. Translated, it gives CASSLGRNNEQFF.

This clone was counted between two and nine times. The CDR3 DNA reads TGCGCCAGCAGCCGGAGCGGGGATGGCACCGGGGAGCTGTTTTTT. This sequence encodes CASSRSGDGTGELFF. The rearrangement joins TRBV5-1 to TRBJ2-2, with TRBD2 matching 7 bases. CDR1 is SGHRS and CDR2 is YFSETQ in the germline V gene. The CDR3 runs 15 residues. V lost 4 bases, J lost 4 bases, and 7 bases stayed unmatched. Full variable domain (rest looked up from reference TRBV5-1 and TRBJ2-2): KAGVTQTPRYLIKTRGQQVTLSCSPISGHRSVSWYQQTPGQGLQFLFEYFSETQRNKGNFPGRFSGRQFSNSRSEMNVSTLELGDSALYLCASSRSGDGTGELFFGEGSRLTVL.

This clone was observed a single time. The chain's CDR3 is CASSYAGGRATDTQYF. The CDR3 DNA is TGTGCCAGCAGCTACGCTGGCGGGAGGGCCACAGATACGCAGTATTTT. The V and J genes are TRBV3-1 (or the pseudogene TRBV3-2) and TRBJ2-3; 9 positions agree with TRBD2. The junction had 8 bases not matched to a gene; V was cut back by 5 bases and J by 2 bases. The germline CDR1 and CDR2 sequences are LGHDT and YNNKEL (reference sequence). This CDR3 comprises 16 residues.

J is TRBJ2-1 and V is TRBV15; 9 bases fit TRBD2. In germline, CDR1 is LNHNV, CDR2 YYDKDF (reference sequence). The CDR3 is 16 residues long. The V segment lost 5 bases and the J segment 2 bases; nucleotides outside the gene matches: 7. CDR3: CATSGAGTSPYNEQFF. CDR3 DNA sequence: TGTGCCACCAGCGGGGCCGGGACTAGCCCCTACAATGAGCAGTTCTTC.

V is TRBV20-1 and J is TRBJ2-1, with 10 bases that match TRBD2. The CDR3 is 15 amino acids. Germline V CDR1 and CDR2: DFQATT, SNEGSKA (reference sequence). J gave up 7 bases and V 3 bases, and 9 bases lay outside the gene matches. CDR3 protein: CSASTQLAGKNEQFF. The CDR3 DNA reads TGCAGTGCTAGTACCCAACTAGCGGGAAAAAATGAGCAGTTCTTC.

This chain links TRBV5-1 with TRBJ1-4, with 8 nucleotides matching TRBD1. V gave up 7 bases and J gave up 8 bases; unmatched junction bases: 7. The CDR3 sequence is 13 residues long. Germline V gene lookup returns CDR1 SGHRS and CDR2 YFSETQ. CDR3 DNA sequence: TGCGCCAGCCGGGACAGGAGCGGAGAAAAACTGTTTTTT. The encoded protein is CASRDRSGEKLFF. The entire variable domain, with the rest obtained from reference TRBV5-1 and TRBJ1-4, is as follows: KAGVTQTPRYLIKTRGQQVTLSCSPISGHRSVSWYQQTPGQGLQFLFEYFSETQRNKGNFPGRFSGRQFSNSRSEMNVSTLELGDSALYLCASRDRSGEKLFFGSGTQLSVL.

This clone has only one observation. This sequence joins TRBV19 and TRBJ1-2; a possible D gene is TRBD1 (5 bases). Trimming stripped 5 bases from V and 8 bases from J, with 15 bases between. Germline assignment: CDR1 LNHDA and CDR2 SQIVND (reference sequence). The CDR3 runs 13 residues. CDR3 region: CASSSLGAVGYTF. Written as DNA, the CDR3 is TGTGCCAGTAGTTCCCTAGGGGCAGTCGGCTACACCTTC.

This chain links TRBV12-3 or TRBV12-4 with TRBJ1-2, with D tentatively TRBD1 (6 bases). Trimming stripped 2 bases from V and 8 bases from J, with 12 bases between. CDR3 size: 13 residues. The CDR3 protein is CASSLMGQSGYTF. The DNA for the CDR3 is TGTGCCAGCAGTTTAATGGGACAATCGGGCTACACCTTC.

The gene calls are TRBV2 and TRBJ1-3; the D gene is possibly TRBD1 (6 bases). CDR1 SNHLY and CDR2 FYNNEI come from the germline V gene. The CDR3 runs 13 residues. Between the trimmed V and J ends, which lost 6 bases and 4 bases, there was a span of 10 bases. The CDR3 nucleotides are TGTGCCAGCAGCAGACAGGTCGGAAACACCATATATTTT. This codes for CASSRQVGNTIYF.

The chain uses TRBV11-2 and TRBJ1-2, with 10 nucleotides matching TRBD1. Germline CDR1 is SGHAT and CDR2 is FQNNGV. The length of the CDR3 is 14 residues. After removal of 6 bases from V and 7 bases from J, the junction contained 8 bases not matched to a gene. The CDR3 loop is CASSWDRGSSGYTF. Here the CDR3 DNA reads TGTGCCAGCAGTTGGGACAGGGGATCGTCTGGCTACACCTTC.

The chain carries TRBV29-1 and TRBJ2-3, with D possibly matching TRBD1 (5 bases). Germline assignment: CDR1 SQVTM and CDR2 ANQGSEA. V lost 4 bases and J 1 base, leaving 27 bases between the germline ends. CDR3 length: 19 residues. The chain's CDR3 is CSVGKRGSAHKLRTDTQYF. DNA of the CDR3: TGCAGCGTTGGAAAAAGGGGCTCCGCCCATAAGCTCCGCACAGATACGCAGTATTTT.

The V gene is TRBV18, the J gene TRBJ2-7, with TRBD1 matching over 9 bases. CDR1 is KGHSH, CDR2 LQKENI, per germline. J lost 5 bases, V lost 4 bases, and 9 bases had no gene match. This CDR3 spans 15 amino acids. The CDR3: CASSQTGGASNEQYF. The CDR3 region has the DNA TGTGCCAGCTCACAAACAGGGGGCGCATCCAACGAGCAGTACTTC.

This clone was seen just once. The rearrangement joins TRBV24-1 to TRBJ2-7; possibly TRBD1 for D (6 bases). V lost 0 bases, J lost 0 bases, and 11 bases lay in between. Per the germline V gene, CDR1 is KGHDR and CDR2 is SFDVKD. The CDR3 length is 16 residues. The CDR3 sequence: CATSDLRKDSSYEQYF. In nucleotides, the CDR3 is TGTGCCACCAGTGATTTGCGCAAGGACAGCTCCTACGAGCAGTACTTC.

The chain carries TRBV25-1 and TRBJ2-3; tentative D call: TRBD2 (6 bases). This CDR3 contains 17 residues. Per germline, CDR1 MGHDK and CDR2 SYGVNS. V shed 3 bases and J shed 0 bases, with 16 bases lying between them. This CDR3 is CASSERGGGFSTDTQYF. In DNA, the CDR3 is TGTGCCAGCAGTGAGAGAGGTGGGGGGTTTAGCACAGATACGCAGTATTTT.

The chain combines TRBV19 with TRBJ2-2; possibly TRBD2 for D (6 bases). V was cut by 3 bases and J by 5 bases, with 28 bases left in between. The CDR3 has 20 amino acids. Looked up from germline, CDR1 is LNHDA and CDR2 is SQIVND (reference sequence). The CDR3 sequence: CASSILKNWREGAVTGELFF. The CDR3 nucleotides read TGTGCCAGTAGTATCCTGAAGAATTGGCGGGAAGGAGCAGTTACCGGGGAGCTGTTTTTT.

The CDR3 region is CASSLGLEQFF. The CDR3 DNA sequence: TGCGCCAGCAGCTTAGGACTTGAGCAGTTCTTC. The chain is built from TRBV5-1 and TRBJ2-1; maybe TRBD2 (5 bases). Germline loops: CDR1 SGHRS, CDR2 YFSETQ. Trimming took 2 bases from V and 9 from J, leaving 6 bases between them. This CDR3 comprises 11 residues.

This chain uses TRBV6-5 with TRBJ1-4; 9 positions agree with TRBD1. The ends lost 2 bases at V and 11 bases at J; junction bases unmatched: 6. The CDR3 has 14 residues. Germline V gene sequence: CDR1 MNHEY, CDR2 SVGAGI. CDR3 in DNA: TGTGCCAGCAGTTACGGGGACAGGGTGGATAAACTGTTTTTT. This encodes CASSYGDRVDKLFF.

This rearrangement joins TRBV5-1 to TRBJ2-7; 8 bases align to TRBD1. The V gene's germline CDR1 is SGHRS and CDR2 YFSETQ. This CDR3 is built from 14 residues. With 4 bases clipped from V and 3 bases from J, the junction kept 6 bases outside the gene matches. The CDR3 spells CASSTGDRSYEQYF. DNA for the CDR3: TGCGCCAGCAGCACAGGGGACAGGAGCTACGAGCAGTACTTC.

The chain carries TRBV30 and TRBJ2-1; 7 bases are shared with TRBD2. Germline trimming cut 2 bases from V and 8 bases from J; bases unmatched to any gene: 3. CDR3 length: 12 residues. Germline V gene data show CDR1 as GTSNPN and CDR2 as SVGIG (reference sequence). The CDR3, as DNA: TGTGCCTGGAGTCTAAGCGGGGATGAGCAGTTCTTC. Translated: CAWSLSGDEQFF. Variable domain in full (rest from reference TRBV30 and TRBJ2-1): SQTIHQWPATLVQPVGSPLSLECTVEGTSNPNLYWYRQAAGRGLQLLFYSVGIGQISSEVPQNLSASRPQDRQFILSSKKLLLSDSGFYLCAWSLSGDEQFFGPGTRLTVL.

The chain joins TRBV5-1 to TRBJ1-1, with 8 bases aligning to TRBD1. The CDR3 length is 15 residues. CDR1 and CDR2 from the germline V gene are SGHRS and YFSETQ. V dropped 4 bases and J dropped 1; count of bases not matched to a gene: 6. CDR3 residues: CASSILTGANTEAFF. CDR3 DNA: TGCGCCAGCAGCATATTGACAGGGGCGAACACTGAAGCTTTCTTT.

V is TRBV25-1 and J is TRBJ1-2; 8 bases match TRBD1. The length of the CDR3 is 13 residues. CDR1 MGHDK and CDR2 SYGVNS come from the germline V gene. V was clipped by 6 bases and J by 9 bases; unmatched bases: 9. The CDR3 DNA follows: TGTGCCAGCAGGCCACAGGGGGGGGGTAGCTACACCTTC. It specifies CASRPQGGGSYTF.

The rearrangement links TRBV11-3 to TRBJ2-7; D gene unclear. The V gene's germline CDR1 is SGHNT and CDR2 YENEEA. Between the trimmed V and J ends, which lost 0 bases and 3 bases, there was a span of 12 bases. The CDR3 covers 15 residues. CDR3 bases: TGTGCCAGCAGCTTAGATCTTGGTCCCGGCTACGAGCAGTACTTC. It encodes CASSLDLGPGYEQYF.

The chain has TRBV11-3 and TRBJ2-1; 8 bases match TRBD2. Germline CDR1 reads SGHNT; CDR2 reads YENEEA. CDR3 length equals 16 residues. After removal of 4 bases from V and 3 bases from J, the junction contained 8 bases not matched to a gene. In nucleotides, the CDR3 is TGTGCCAGCAGCTCTTCGGCGGGGGGTGGCTACAATGAGCAGTTCTTC. Protein product: CASSSSAGGGYNEQFF.

This clone was counted once. The V gene is TRBV5-1, the J gene TRBJ2-2; D is possibly TRBD2 (6 bases). Looked up from germline, CDR1 is SGHRS and CDR2 is YFSETQ. CDR3 size: 16 residues. V lost 4 bases and J lost 1, with 14 bases in between. This chain's CDR3 is CASSRTGERNTGELFF. DNA of the CDR3: TGCGCCAGCAGCAGGACGGGGGAACGGAACACCGGGGAGCTGTTTTTT.

The chain is built from TRBV12-5 and TRBJ2-6, with a possible D match to TRBD1 (6 bases). V was pared by 5 bases and J by 16 bases, with 15 bases between. Germline V gene data show CDR1 as LGHNT and CDR2 as FRNRAP. The CDR3 runs to 12 residues. For the CDR3, the DNA is TGTGCTAGTGGTCCCGGGCCGGGACAACTGACTTTC. Its protein product is CASGPGPGQLTF.